These T cell receptor beta chains were read from a single sample in a study of blood T cell repertoires in COVID-19. Using immunoSEQ multiplex PCR, the repertoire was profiled, and TCRdb retains in-frame clones only, with some absent. The data contain about 34,000 clones, roughly 73% of them seen just once; the ten biggest clones take up approximately 15%. Sample: peripheral blood. These receptors were taken from an elderly man with active or convalescent COVID-19. CDR3s include the opening cysteine and the closing phenylalanine or tryptophan. D genes are given only for firm matches. Size is omitted from some rows. Given values are once, few, many or a class for expanded clones.

V,size,J,D,DNA,CDR3
TRBV19,once,TRBJ2-2,NA,TGTGCCAGTAGTAAACGGGAGTTCGTTTCTTTCGCCGGGGAGCTGTTTTTT,CASSKREFVSFAGELFF
TRBV6-1,few,TRBJ2-5,TRBD1,TGTGCCAGCAGTGCGCATCCCGGGACAGGCCAAGAGACCCAGTACTTC,CASSAHPGTGQETQYF
TRBV5-5,few,TRBJ1-4,NA,TGTGCCAGAACGACAGTTTTTGGCGAAAAACTGTTTTTT,CARTTVFGEKLFF
TRBV6-5,NA,TRBJ2-3,NA,TGTGCCAGCCCAACGGCTAGAAGCACAGATACGCAGTATTTT,CASPTARSTDTQYF
TRBV6-1,NA,TRBJ2-1,NA,TGTGCCAGCAGTTTGACGGGGTGGCAGTTCTTC,CASSLTGWQFF
TRBV9,NA,TRBJ2-2,TRBD1,TGTGCCAGCAGCGTAGCTCTGCGACAGGGGTTCGGGGAGCTGTTTTTT,CASSVALRQGFGELFF
TRBV6-5,NA,TRBJ2-2,TRBD1,TGTGCCAGCTTTGGGGACAGGGGAGGAACCGGGGAGCTGTTTTTT,CASFGDRGGTGELFF
TRBV5-6,NA,TRBJ2-1,TRBD2,TGTGCCAGCAGCCCCCCGCCGGGACTAGCGAGCAATGAGCAGTTCTTC,CASSPPPGLASNEQFF
TRBV28,NA,TRBJ1-6,TRBD1,TGTGCCAGCAGTTCAGGACAGGGGCATAATTCACCCCTCCACTTT,CASSSGQGHNSPLHF
TRBV15,NA,TRBJ2-2,TRBD1,TGTGCCACCAGACTCTACAGGGGGTTAGCCGGCCCCGGGGAGCTGTTTTTT,CATRLYRGLAGPGELFF
TRBV7-2,once,TRBJ2-7,NA,TGTGCCAGCAGCTTAGCGCGGGTCGATGGCGAGCAGTACTTC,CASSLARVDGEQYF
TRBV13,few,TRBJ2-7,TRBD2,TGTGCCAGCAGACAAGTCAGCGGGAGTGTCCACGAGCAGTACTTC,CASRQVSGSVHEQYF
TRBV27,NA,TRBJ2-3,NA,TGTGCCAGCAGTACTATTCTCACAGATACGCAGTATTTT,CASSTILTDTQYF
TRBV1,NA,TRBJ2-7,NA,TGCACCAGCAGCCAAGCTTTTCGGGAGTTTACCAACGAGCAGTACTTC,CTSSQAFREFTNEQYF
TRBV18,NA,TRBJ2-2,NA,TGTGCCAGCTCGCCTTGGGCCGCCAACACCGGGGAGCTGTTTTTT,CASSPWAANTGELFF
TRBV15,NA,TRBJ2-1,NA,TGTGCCACCAGCATCGGGAGAGGGAGCAATGAGCAGTTCTTC,CATSIGRGSNEQFF
TRBV3-1/TRBV3-2,NA,TRBJ2-7,NA,TGTGCCAGCAGCCAAGATGGGGAGAAGCGGACCTCCTACGAGCAGTACTTC,CASSQDGEKRTSYEQYF
TRBV11-2,NA,TRBJ1-3,TRBD1,TGTGCCAGCAGCATACAGGGGGCAGCCGGAAACACCATATATTTT,CASSIQGAAGNTIYF
TRBV5-1,NA,TRBJ2-2,TRBD1,TGCGCCAGCAGCTTAGGGACAGGGGGTCCGACCGGGGAGCTGTTTTTT,CASSLGTGGPTGELFF